Listed here are 26 T cell receptor beta chains from one sample, sequenced in a study of CD8+ T cells in alopecia areata. Sample treatment: oral pan-JAK inhibitor, 5-10 mg twice daily. cDNA prepared by RNA extraction and subsequent reverse transcription served as the template for sequencing. Assay: immunoSEQ multiplex PCR; the TCRdb copy retains only in-frame clones and omits some. The sample lists around 300,000 clones, 60% occurring once. The sequenced sample was CD4+ T cells sorted from blood, obtained around week 52, from a patient treated with tofacitinib. These receptors were collected from a human donor with alopecia areata.

Here the CDR3 DNA reads TGTGCCAGCAGCCCGGGACAGGGCGTCTACGAGCAGTACTTC. Protein sequence: CASSPGQGVYEQYF. This chain uses TRBV4-2 with TRBJ2-5; 9 nucleotides match TRBD1. The DNA end favors TRBJ2-7, so the J call may be wrong. This CDR3 spans 14 amino acids. CDR1 is LGHNA, CDR2 YNFKEQ, per germline.

The V call is TRBV19, the J call TRBJ1-1; D is unresolved. This CDR3 region has 14 residues. Germline V gives CDR1 LNHDA, CDR2 SQIVND (reference sequence). V was trimmed by 3 bases and J by 2 bases, leaving 10 bases between them. The CDR3, as DNA: TGTGCCAGTAGTATTCTGGGCAGTAACACTGAAGCTTTCTTT. It specifies CASSILGSNTEAFF.

The V call is TRBV30, the J call TRBJ1-5; no reliable D call. Germline loops: CDR1 GTSNPN, CDR2 SVGIG (reference sequence). Trimming shortened V by 3 bases and J by 2 bases, and 8 bases separated the two germline ends. This CDR3 spans 13 amino acids. This chain's CDR3 is CAWRLKGNQPQHF. In nucleotides, the CDR3 is TGTGCCTGGAGGTTGAAGGGCAATCAGCCCCAGCATTTT. The full variable domain, with the rest looked up from reference TRBV30 and TRBJ1-5, is SQTIHQWPATLVQPVGSPLSLECTVEGTSNPNLYWYRQAAGRGLQLLFYSVGIGQISSEVPQNLSASRPQDRQFILSSKKLLLSDSGFYLCAWRLKGNQPQHFGDGTRLSIL.

V gene TRBV6-5 combines with J gene TRBJ1-1; D gene uncertain. Between the trimmed V and J ends, which lost 4 bases and 3 bases, there was a span of 12 bases. Germline CDR1 and CDR2: MNHEY and SVGAGI. The CDR3 length is 14 residues. This CDR3 is CASSSTGVYTEAFF. CDR3 DNA sequence: TGTGCCAGCAGTTCTACGGGAGTTTACACTGAAGCTTTCTTT.

This clone has just a few counts. V usage is TRBV5-1 and J usage is TRBJ2-3; D may be TRBD1 (6 bases). There are 15 residues in the CDR3. Germline loops: CDR1 SGHRS, CDR2 YFSETQ. The V gene lost 5 bases and the J gene lost 0 bases, with 13 bases spanning the gap. CDR3 residues: CASRSGQSSTDTQYF. Here the CDR3 DNA reads TGCGCCAGCAGAAGTGGACAGTCTAGCACAGATACGCAGTATTTT.

V gene TRBV6-1 combines with J gene TRBJ2-7; weak D call: TRBD2 (6 bases). The CDR3 is 13 amino acids. Trimming cost V 8 bases and J 4 bases, with 15 bases left between them. Germline CDR1 MNHNS, CDR2 SASEGT. The chain's CDR3 is CASLLFRGYEQYF. CDR3 sequence (DNA): TGTGCCAGCTTACTCTTCCGGGGGTACGAGCAGTACTTC.

The genes are TRBV5-4 and TRBJ2-7, with TRBD1 identical over 9 bases. CDR3 size: 14 residues. The V gene's germline CDR1 is SGHNT and CDR2 YYREEE (reference sequence). Trimming removed 2 bases from V and 4 bases from J; junction bases left unmatched: 4. The CDR3: CASSFGGQGYEQYF. CDR3 nucleotide sequence: TGTGCCAGCAGCTTCGGGGGACAGGGATACGAGCAGTACTTC.

This chain links TRBV11-2 with TRBJ1-2, with D hard to call. The CDR3 spans 12 residues. V was trimmed by 6 bases and J by 3 bases, leaving 8 bases between them. From germline, CDR1 is SGHAT and CDR2 FQNNGV. The CDR3 loop is CASSGFHYGYTF. CDR3 DNA: TGTGCCAGCAGTGGGTTCCACTATGGCTACACCTTC.

This chain links TRBV13 with TRBJ1-2; 7 positions match TRBD1. This CDR3 comprises 13 residues. Germline CDR1 and CDR2: PRHDT and FYEKMQ (reference sequence). Trimming took 1 base from V and 8 from J; bases not matched to a gene: 4. The CDR3 DNA follows: TGTGCCAGCAGCTTAGTGGGACAGCCCGGCTACACCTTC. As protein: CASSLVGQPGYTF.

This chain connects TRBV13 to TRBJ2-7; 14 bases map to TRBD2. Germline values: CDR1 PRHDT, CDR2 FYEKMQ (reference sequence). V shed 4 bases, J shed 4 bases, and the junction held 21 bases outside the gene matches. CDR3 length equals 21 residues. DNA of the CDR3: TGTGCCAGCAGCTCAACCTGGACTAGCGGGGGGAATGGCCTGAGTTCTTACGAGCAGTACTTC. Its protein product is CASSSTWTSGGNGLSSYEQYF.

The chain joins TRBV29-1 to TRBJ2-7; D remains ambiguous. The length of the CDR3 is 13 residues. Germline values: CDR1 SQVTM, CDR2 ANQGSEA. The V and J ends lost 7 bases and 3 bases respectively, with 16 bases between them. CDR3: CSAVLRPYYEQYF. CDR3 DNA: TGCAGCGCCGTTCTCCGGCCCTACTACGAGCAGTACTTC.

V is TRBV10-3 and J is TRBJ2-2; possibly TRBD1 for D (5 bases). In germline, CDR1 is ENHRY, CDR2 SYGVKD. Trimming stripped 3 bases from V and 4 bases from J, with 15 bases between. The CDR3 is made up of 16 amino acids. CDR3 in amino acids: CAISDVTRVVTGELFF. The CDR3 bases are TGTGCCATCAGTGATGTTACCAGGGTGGTCACCGGGGAGCTGTTTTTT.

CDR3 region: CASSPAPNQPQHF. DNA of the CDR3: TGTGCCAGCAGCCCGGCCCCGAATCAGCCCCAGCATTTT. The V and J genes are TRBV5-6 and TRBJ1-5, with D uncertain. Deletions cut 4 bases from V and 4 bases from J, with 9 bases between. Germline-derived CDR1 and CDR2 are SGHDT and YYEEEE. This CDR3 has 13 residues.

The chain recombines TRBV29-1 with TRBJ2-5, with D perhaps given as TRBD1 or TRBD2 (5 bases each). CDR3 length: 13 residues. V was clipped by 4 bases and J by 5 bases, with 14 bases between them. Germline CDR1 SQVTM, CDR2 ANQGSEA. The CDR3 DNA follows: TGCAGCGTTGTAGGCCGGGACGGGGAGACCCAGTACTTC. As protein: CSVVGRDGETQYF. Variable domain in full (rest from reference TRBV29-1 and TRBJ2-5): SAVISQKPSRDICQRGTSLTIQCQVDSQVTMMFWYRQQPGQSLTLIATANQGSEATYESGFVIDKFPISRPNLTFSTLTVSNMSPEDSSIYLCSVVGRDGETQYFGPGTRLLVL.

The chain couples TRBV25-1 to TRBJ2-2; no definite D call. CDR1 MGHDK and CDR2 SYGVNS come from the germline V gene. Trimming shortened V by 7 bases and J by 1 base, and 7 bases separated the two germline ends. This CDR3 contains 13 residues. The CDR3 loop is CASNTGNTGELFF. CDR3 nucleotide sequence: TGTGCCAGCAACACGGGGAACACCGGGGAGCTGTTTTTT.

The chain combines TRBV30 with TRBJ2-6; 8 positions match TRBD1. V gave up 4 bases and J gave up 1 base; unmatched junction bases: 12. CDR3 size: 18 residues. Germline CDR1 GTSNPN, CDR2 SVGIG (reference sequence). Written as DNA, the CDR3 is TGTGCCTGGATGAGGGCAGGGGGCGGTATGTCTGGGGCCAACGTCCTGACTTTC. Translation: CAWMRAGGGMSGANVLTF.

The rearrangement joins TRBV6-5 to TRBJ2-7; D possibly uses TRBD1 or TRBD2 (7 bases each). The length of the CDR3 is 15 residues. Trimming stripped 6 bases from V and 0 bases from J, with 15 bases between. The germline gives CDR1 MNHEY, CDR2 SVGAGI. The CDR3: CASSQGGAISYEQYF. DNA of the CDR3: TGTGCCAGCAGCCAGGGGGGGGCCATCTCCTACGAGCAGTACTTC.

The chain employs TRBV11-2 and TRBJ1-1, with 7 bases lining up with TRBD1. This CDR3 comprises 13 residues. The germline V gene encodes CDR1 SGHAT and CDR2 FQNNGV. J gave up 6 bases and V 5 bases, and 6 bases lay outside the gene matches. The CDR3 sequence is CASSLGQLAEAFF. CDR3 nucleotides: TGTGCCAGCAGCCTGGGACAGTTAGCTGAAGCTTTCTTT. Complete variable domain (other parts from reference TRBV11-2 and TRBJ1-1): EAGVAQSPRYKIIEKRQSVAFWCNPISGHATLYWYQQILGQGPKLLIQFQNNGVVDDSQLPKDRFSAERLKGVDSTLKIQPAKLEDSAVYLCASSLGQLAEAFFGQGTRLTVV.

This clone was seen more than once but under ten times. V gene TRBV5-1 combines with J gene TRBJ1-6, with D maybe TRBD1 (5 bases). V lost 1 base and J 9 bases, leaving 11 bases between the germline ends. The CDR3 totals 14 residues. Germline V gene lookup returns CDR1 SGHRS and CDR2 YFSETQ. The CDR3 protein is CASSLRQGGSPLHF. The CDR3 DNA follows: TGCGCCAGCAGCTTGCGCCAGGGAGGTTCACCCCTCCACTTT.

V is TRBV27 and J is TRBJ1-5, with D hard to call. Trimming took 8 bases from V and 4 from J, leaving 9 bases between them. Germline CDR1 is MNHEY and CDR2 is SMNVEV (reference sequence). The CDR3 is made up of 12 amino acids. The CDR3 DNA sequence: TGTGCCAGCGGCAGGAGTAATCAGCCCCAGCATTTT. It encodes CASGRSNQPQHF.

This clone has just a few counts. J is TRBJ2-1 and V is TRBV19; D possibly corresponds to TRBD2 (6 bases). The CDR3 loop spans 15 amino acids. CDR1 is LNHDA and CDR2 is SQIVND in the germline V gene (reference sequence). V was trimmed by 4 bases and J by 7 bases, leaving 17 bases between them. The CDR3 sequence is CASSRRQGLLNEQFF. The CDR3 coding sequence is TGTGCCAGTAGTAGACGGCAGGGACTTTTGAATGAGCAGTTCTTC.

The chain joins TRBV4-2 to TRBJ1-4, with TRBD1 matching over 10 bases. CDR1 and CDR2 (germline): LGHNA, YNFKEQ. This CDR3 has 17 amino acids. Germline trimming cut 3 bases from V and 7 bases from J; bases unmatched to any gene: 11. This CDR3 is CASSHYPDRGRSEKLFF. The CDR3 DNA reads as TGTGCCAGCAGCCATTATCCTGACAGGGGGCGCTCTGAAAAACTGTTTTTT.

The chain uses TRBV5-1 and TRBJ2-1; D remains ambiguous. V lost 6 bases, J lost 4 bases, and 17 bases lay in between. There are 15 residues in the CDR3. Germline CDR1 is SGHRS and CDR2 is YFSETQ. The CDR3 loop reads CASTIEGTEYNEQFF. CDR3 coding DNA: TGCGCCAGCACTATCGAAGGCACCGAATACAATGAGCAGTTCTTC.

In DNA, the CDR3 is TGTGCCTGGAGTGTAAGTTATCGGGCAGATACGCAGTATTTT. This codes for CAWSVSYRADTQYF. This chain joins TRBV30 and TRBJ2-3; unclear D gene. Trimming removed 0 bases from V and 4 bases from J, with 11 bases in between. The CDR3 has 14 residues. CDR1 is GTSNPN, CDR2 SVGIG, per germline (reference sequence).

V usage is TRBV7-3 and J usage is TRBJ2-3, with D uncertain. The CDR3 contains 15 residues. The ends were cut back, 5 bases at V and 2 bases at J, with 14 bases in the middle. Germline CDR1 reads SGHTA; CDR2 reads FQGTGA. The CDR3 region is CASSSGRINTDTQYF. CDR3 nucleotide sequence: TGTGCCAGCAGCAGTGGGCGGATAAACACAGATACGCAGTATTTT. The full variable domain, rest sourced from reference TRBV7-3 and TRBJ2-3, is GAGVSQTPSNKVTEKGKYVELRCDPISGHTALYWYRQSLGQGPEFLIYFQGTGAADDSGLPNDRFFAVRPEGSVSTLKIQRTERGDSAVYLCASSSGRINTDTQYFGPGTRLTVL.

The chain links TRBV4-3 to TRBJ2-2, with D possibly matching TRBD1 (5 bases). CDR3 size: 15 residues. Trimming took 1 base from V and 5 from J, leaving 11 bases between them. Germline V gene data show CDR1 as LGHNA and CDR2 as YSLEER. CDR3 sequence (DNA): TGCGCCAGCAGCCAAGTCTTAAGGGGAACCGGGGAGCTGTTTTTT. This gives the protein CASSQVLRGTGELFF.